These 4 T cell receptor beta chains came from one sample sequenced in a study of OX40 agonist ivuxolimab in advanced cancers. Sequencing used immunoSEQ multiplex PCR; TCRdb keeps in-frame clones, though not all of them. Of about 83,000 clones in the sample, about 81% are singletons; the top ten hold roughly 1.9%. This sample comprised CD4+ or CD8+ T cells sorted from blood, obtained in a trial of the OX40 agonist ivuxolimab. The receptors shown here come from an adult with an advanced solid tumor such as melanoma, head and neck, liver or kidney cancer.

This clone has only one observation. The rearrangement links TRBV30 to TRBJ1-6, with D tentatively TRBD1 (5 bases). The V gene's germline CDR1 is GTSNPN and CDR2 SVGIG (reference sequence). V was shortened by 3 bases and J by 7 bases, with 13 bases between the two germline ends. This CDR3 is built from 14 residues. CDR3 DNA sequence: TGTGCCTGGAGCCTCGGGACCGAAAATTCACCCCTCCACTTT. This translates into CAWSLGTENSPLHF.

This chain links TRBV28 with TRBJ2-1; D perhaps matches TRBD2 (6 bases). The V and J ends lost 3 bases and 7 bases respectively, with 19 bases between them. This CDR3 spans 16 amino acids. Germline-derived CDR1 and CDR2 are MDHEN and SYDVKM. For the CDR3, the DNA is TGTGCCAGCAGTTTCCTCTCGGGACTCATGGGGAATGAGCAGTTCTTC. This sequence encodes CASSFLSGLMGNEQFF.

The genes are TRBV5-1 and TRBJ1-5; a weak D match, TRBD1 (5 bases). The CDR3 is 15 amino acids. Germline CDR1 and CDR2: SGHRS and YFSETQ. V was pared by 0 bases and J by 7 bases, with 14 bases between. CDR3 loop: CASSLVGGSGQPQHF. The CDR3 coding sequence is TGCGCCAGCAGCTTGGTCGGGGGTTCTGGACAGCCCCAGCATTTT.

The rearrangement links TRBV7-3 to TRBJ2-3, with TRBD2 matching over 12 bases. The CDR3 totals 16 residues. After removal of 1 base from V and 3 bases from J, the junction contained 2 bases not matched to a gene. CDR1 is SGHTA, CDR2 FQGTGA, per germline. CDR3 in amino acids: CASSLSLAGGTDTQYF. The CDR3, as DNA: TGTGCCAGCAGCTTAAGCCTAGCGGGGGGGACAGATACGCAGTATTTT.